This T cell receptor beta chain was profiled in a study of Tregs in tolerant kidney transplant recipients. Study outcomes and limitations: This study did not directly address biological reproducibility.

This CDR3 is built from 14 residues. The V gene's germline CDR1 is GTSNPN and CDR2 SVGIG (reference sequence). The V and J ends lost 0 bases and 5 bases respectively, with 14 bases between them. CFSE-labeled recipient PBMCs were cultured more than 5 days with irradiated graft donor PBMCs, then FACS-sorted. As for this clone: Its target is not known. The read ends 3 residues before the CDR3 terminus; that terminus is restored from the germline J gene.

Assay used: immunoSEQ multiplex PCR; TCRdb lists only in-frame clones, some missing. The listing records 3,000 or so clones. The sample in question was CD8+ T cells from blood cultured with allogeneic cells, obtained before the transplant. The chain joins TRBV30 to TRBJ2-7; D ambiguous. This clonotype was sampled from a human patient who received a combined kidney and bone marrow transplant. The sequenced CDR3 bases are TGTGCCTGGAGTGTGGGCAGGCCCATTGACGAG. It translates to CAWSVGRPIDE. The CDR3 as a whole reads CAWSVGRPIDEQYF.